These 10 T cell receptor beta chains were sequenced from one sample in a study of beta chain features in type 1 diabetes. All of the isolated RNA was reverse transcribed, so expressed TCRB transcripts were sequenced. Clones were sequenced by immunoSEQ multiplex PCR, and TCRdb holds only the in-frame ones, with some missing. The sample has roughly 340,000 clones, roughly an eighth seen once. Findings and limits, study-wide: Type 1 diabetes patients had TCRB CDR3s that were shorter (moderately but significantly so) in all four CD4+ subsets.

These TCRs are of unknown antigen specificity. Sequencing was performed on naive CD4+ T cells from blood. These receptors were obtained from a woman aged 18-29 years with type 1 diabetes.

This clone came up a few times. The rearrangement uses TRBV6-5 and TRBJ2-4; 11 bases map to TRBD1. The CDR3 covers 14 residues. J was trimmed by 7 bases and V by 6 bases; bases with no gene match: 5. Germline CDR1 reads MNHEY; CDR2 reads SVGAGI. The chain's CDR3 is CASSRDRGGNIQYF. In DNA form, the CDR3 reads TGTGCCAGCAGCCGGGACAGGGGGGGGAACATTCAGTACTTC.

The chain's CDR3 is CASNQQPTQPQHF. CDR3 nucleotide sequence: TGTGCCAGTAACCAACAGCCAACCCAGCCCCAGCATTTT. The J gene is TRBJ1-5, the V gene TRBV19; no definite D call. V lost 7 bases and J 7 bases, leaving 14 bases between the germline ends. CDR3 length: 13 amino acids. Germline V gene data show CDR1 as LNHDA and CDR2 as SQIVND (reference sequence).

This clone was counted between two and nine times. The rearrangement uses TRBV6-5 and TRBJ2-1; 12 nucleotides align to TRBD2. The CDR3 extends over 14 amino acids. The junction had 1 base not matched to a gene; V was cut back by 2 bases and J by 8 bases. CDR1 MNHEY and CDR2 SVGAGI come from the germline V gene. CDR3 DNA sequence: TGTGCCAGCAGTTACCTAGCGGGAGGGGATGAGCAGTTCTTC. Its protein is CASSYLAGGDEQFF.

The V and J genes are TRBV9 and TRBJ1-3; perhaps TRBD1 as D (6 bases). Germline CDR1 SGDLS, CDR2 YYNGEE. V shed 4 bases and J shed 8 bases, with 19 bases lying between them. The CDR3 has 15 amino acids. CDR3: CASSYSRGAGDTIYF. CDR3 coding DNA: TGTGCCAGCAGCTACTCACGGGGGGCAGGAGACACCATATATTTT.

The chain links TRBV27 to TRBJ1-2; D may be TRBD1 (5 bases). The germline V gene has CDR1 MNHEY and CDR2 SMNVEV (reference sequence). The CDR3 is 13 amino acids. Between the trimmed V and J ends, which lost 3 bases and 4 bases, there was a span of 9 bases. DNA for the CDR3: TGTGCCAGCAGTTTCCAGGGCCTCTATGGCTACACCTTC. It codes for CASSFQGLYGYTF.

The chain is built from TRBV25-1 and TRBJ1-4; D perhaps matches TRBD1 (6 bases). The CDR3 consists of 16 residues. Trimming cost V 4 bases and J 8 bases, with 20 bases left between them. Germline-derived CDR1 and CDR2 are MGHDK and SYGVNS. The CDR3 DNA follows: TGTGCCAGCAGTGGGCGATTAACAGGGCTTGTGGAAAAACTGTTTTTT. Encoded protein: CASSGRLTGLVEKLFF.

The sample holds a few counts of this clone. The chain uses TRBV4-2 and TRBJ2-7; weak D call: TRBD1 (5 bases). V was shortened by 2 bases and J by 0 bases, with 8 bases between the two germline ends. Germline CDR1 is LGHNA and CDR2 is YNFKEQ. The CDR3 spans 14 residues. The CDR3 loop reads CASSQRGSSYEQYF. The CDR3, as DNA: TGTGCCAGCAGCCAAAGGGGAAGCTCCTACGAGCAGTACTTC.

This clone came up a few times. The V call is TRBV19, the J call TRBJ1-3; D uncertain. Germline V gene data show CDR1 as LNHDA and CDR2 as SQIVND (reference sequence). CDR3 length: 13 residues. Trimming pared 5 bases from V and 0 bases from J, leaving 5 bases between. CDR3 loop: CASSQISGNTIYF. The CDR3 bases are TGTGCCAGTAGTCAGATCTCTGGAAACACCATATATTTT.

V and J are TRBV4-3 and TRBJ1-1, with D uncertain. Germline V gene lookup returns CDR1 LGHNA and CDR2 YSLEER. Trimming removed 0 bases at V and 5 bases at J, with 13 bases between. The CDR3 covers 15 residues. The CDR3 protein is CASSQEIWEVTEAFF. The CDR3 nucleotides are TGCGCCAGCAGCCAAGAGATATGGGAGGTTACTGAAGCTTTCTTT.

This rearrangement joins TRBV7-2 to TRBJ2-7; 7 nucleotides line up with TRBD2. J was trimmed by 4 bases and V by 5 bases; bases with no gene match: 11. This CDR3 contains 15 residues. Germline V gene data show CDR1 as SGHTA and CDR2 as FQGNSA. The CDR3 region is CASSPPTSEPYEQYF. As DNA, the CDR3 is TGTGCCAGCAGCCCTCCTACTAGCGAACCTTACGAGCAGTACTTC. Using reference TRBV7-2 and TRBJ2-7 for the parts outside the CDR3, the full variable domain is GAGVSQSPSNKVTEKGKDVELRCDPISGHTALYWYRQSLGQGLEFLIYFQGNSAPDKSGLPSDRFSAERTGGSVSTLTIQRTQQEDSAVYLCASSPPTSEPYEQYFGPGTRLTVT.